This is a list of T cell receptor beta chains from one sample in a study of TIL therapy for anti-PD-1-resistant metastatic lung cancer. Sequenced by immunoSEQ multiplex PCR; TCRdb stores in-frame clones only, minus some. The top ten hold around 2.9% of the sample, which has around 33,000 clones, about 70% seen once. The sample in question was blood, obtained at baseline. The receptor source for this set is a woman aged 25-85 years with non-small cell lung cancer. CDR3s include the opening cysteine and the closing phenylalanine or tryptophan. The order of the fields is V gene, J gene, CDR3 length, clone size, D gene, CDR3 protein, CDR3 DNA. D genes are given only for firm matches. Rows give clone size only sometimes, using once, few, many, or a class for an expanded clone.

TRBV4-1	TRBJ1-1	14	few	.	CASSQAPTGTEAFF	TGCGCCAGCAGCCAAGCCCCTACAGGCACTGAAGCTTTCTTT
TRBV7-9	TRBJ2-1	13	.	TRBD1	CASSSLLGTGGFF	TGTGCCAGCAGCTCCTTACTCGGAACAGGGGGGTTCTTC
TRBV11-2	TRBJ2-1	16	.	TRBD2	CASSLMVGLGGNEQFF	TGTGCCAGCAGCTTAATGGTGGGACTAGGGGGCAATGAGCAGTTCTTC
TRBV6-1	TRBJ2-3	14	.	.	CASSGGRRTDTQYF	TGTGCCAGCAGTGGAGGGCGGCGCACAGATACGCAGTATTTT
TRBV9	TRBJ2-6	18	.	.	CASSVASGPFIGANVLTF	TGTGCCAGCAGCGTAGCTTCGGGACCGTTTATTGGGGCCAACGTCCTGACTTTC
TRBV10-2	TRBJ2-5	15	few	TRBD2	CASSFSGERGETQYF	TGCGCCAGCAGTTTTAGCGGGGAGAGGGGAGAGACCCAGTACTTC
TRBV7-2	TRBJ2-2	16	.	.	CASSFGAGRGSGELFF	TGTGCCAGCAGCTTCGGTGCGGGGCGAGGTTCCGGGGAGCTGTTTTTT
TRBV12-5	TRBJ1-4	11	few	.	CASGLGEKLFF	TGTGCTAGTGGTTTAGGGGAAAAACTGTTTTTT
TRBV15	TRBJ1-5	14	.	TRBD1	CATAQGRRNQPQHF	TGTGCCACCGCACAGGGGCGTAGAAATCAGCCCCAGCATTTT
TRBV7-9	TRBJ2-3	17	medium-sized	TRBD2	CASSLETSGRVSDTQYF	TGTGCCAGCAGCTTAGAGACTAGCGGGAGGGTTTCGGATACGCAGTATTTT
TRBV28	TRBJ2-7	18	.	.	CASSFGRLLGEYDYEQYF	TGTGCCAGCAGTTTCGGTAGGCTTCTGGGGGAATATGATTACGAGCAGTACTTC
TRBV6-1	TRBJ2-3	16	.	TRBD2	CASSDVRGGLGDTQYF	TGTGCCAGCAGTGACGTTCGCGGGGGGCTGGGAGATACGCAGTATTTT